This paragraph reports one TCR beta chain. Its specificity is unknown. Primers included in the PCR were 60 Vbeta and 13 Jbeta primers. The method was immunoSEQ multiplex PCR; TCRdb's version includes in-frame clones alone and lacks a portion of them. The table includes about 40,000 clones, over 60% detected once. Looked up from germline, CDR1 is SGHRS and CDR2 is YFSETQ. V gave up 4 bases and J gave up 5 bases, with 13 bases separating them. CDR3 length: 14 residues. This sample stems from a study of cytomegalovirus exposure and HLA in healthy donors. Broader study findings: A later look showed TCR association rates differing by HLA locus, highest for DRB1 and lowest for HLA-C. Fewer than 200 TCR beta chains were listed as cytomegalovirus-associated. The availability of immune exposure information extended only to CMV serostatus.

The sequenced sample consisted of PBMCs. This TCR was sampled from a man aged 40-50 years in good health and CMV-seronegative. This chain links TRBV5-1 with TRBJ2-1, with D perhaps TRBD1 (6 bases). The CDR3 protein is CASSVRDTHNEQFF. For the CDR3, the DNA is TGCGCCAGCAGCGTAAGGGACACCCACAATGAGCAGTTCTTC. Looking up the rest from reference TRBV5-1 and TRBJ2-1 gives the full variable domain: KAGVTQTPRYLIKTRGQQVTLSCSPISGHRSVSWYQQTPGQGLQFLFEYFSETQRNKGNFPGRFSGRQFSNSRSEMNVSTLELGDSALYLCASSVRDTHNEQFFGPGTRLTVL.